This TCR beta chain was documented in a study of T cells in Graves' hyperthyroidism and ophthalmopathy. With regard to this clonotype: The antigen remains unidentified.

Points from the study as a whole: Ophthalmopathy was separated from stable hyperthyroidism by a 13 V-J model.

Ophthalmopathy cases scored 3 or more on the Clinical Activity Score and 4 or more on NOSPECS grade, with duration below 3 months. Exclusion of a patient resulted from uncontrolled infection, other autoimmune disease, pregnancy or lactation. Each diagnosis drew on symptoms, thyroxine, TRAb, thyroid ultrasound and orbital computed tomography findings. This CDR3 region has 19 residues. V gave up 0 bases and J gave up 1 base; unmatched junction bases: 13. In germline, CDR1 is KGHSH, CDR2 LQKENI. Amplified regions were TCR beta CDR3 sequences from RNA transcripts. During a first-round RT-PCR of the TCR CDR3, the HTBI primer set was used. Each CDR3 protein is one row after TCRdb ran MiXCR on the multiplex PCR reads. This table holds roughly 550,000 distinct CDR3 sequences, 15% to 20% found once.

The sample was blood. The TCR was taken from a woman aged 25-40 years with Graves' ophthalmopathy. The chain is built from TRBV18 and TRBJ2-3; 7 bases align to TRBD2. The CDR3 here is CASSPPFKTRLAGTDTQYF. Here the CDR3 DNA reads TGTGCCAGCTCACCACCTTTTAAGACTCGACTAGCTGGCACAGATACGCAGTATTTT.